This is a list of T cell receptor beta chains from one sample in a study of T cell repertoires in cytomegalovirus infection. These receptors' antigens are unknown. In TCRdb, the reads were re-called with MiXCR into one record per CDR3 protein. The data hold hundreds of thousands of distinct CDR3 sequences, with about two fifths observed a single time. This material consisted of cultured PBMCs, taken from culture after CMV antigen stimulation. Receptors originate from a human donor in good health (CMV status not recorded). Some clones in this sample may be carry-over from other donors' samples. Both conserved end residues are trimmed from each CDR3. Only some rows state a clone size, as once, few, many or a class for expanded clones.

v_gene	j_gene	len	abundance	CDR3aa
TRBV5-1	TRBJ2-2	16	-	ASSLWRAGRFLGGELF
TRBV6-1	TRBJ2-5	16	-	ASTHAASGTTLQETQY
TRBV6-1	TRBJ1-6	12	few	ASRGRGNNSPLH
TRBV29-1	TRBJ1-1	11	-	SVAWTANTEAF
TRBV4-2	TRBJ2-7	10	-	ASSTLGWEQY
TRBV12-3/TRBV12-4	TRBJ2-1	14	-	ASSLVGLALYNEQF
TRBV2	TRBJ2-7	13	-	ASTPGTGTSYEQY
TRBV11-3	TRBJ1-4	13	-	ASSLEGPPNEKLF
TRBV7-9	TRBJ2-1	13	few	ASSLGQGFLNEQF
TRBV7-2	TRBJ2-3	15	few	ASSLVFWRGGPDTQY
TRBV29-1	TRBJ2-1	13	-	SVENPKANYNEQF
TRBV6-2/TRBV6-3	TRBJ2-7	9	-	ASSMPPEQY
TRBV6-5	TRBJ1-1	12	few	ASRPTGRGTEAF
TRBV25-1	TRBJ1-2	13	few	ASSVADPGVYGYT
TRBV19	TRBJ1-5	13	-	ASSSGTGVSQPQH
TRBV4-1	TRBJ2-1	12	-	ASSQGPASGEQF
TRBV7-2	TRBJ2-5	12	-	ASSLRGRMQTQY
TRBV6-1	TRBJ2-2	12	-	ASIWDRGSGELF
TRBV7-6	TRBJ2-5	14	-	ASSSALLAGEETQY
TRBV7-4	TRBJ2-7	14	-	ASSLNIRTASYEQY